This passage covers 31 T cell receptor beta chains from one sample sequenced in a study of blood T cell repertoires in COVID-19. Generated by immunoSEQ multiplex PCR, the TCRdb table keeps only in-frame clones and is missing some. The data contain about 67,000 clones, 75% to 80% of them seen just once; the ten biggest clones take up approximately 6.8%. Sequences were obtained from peripheral blood. Source of these receptors: a woman aged 55 to 70 with acute or convalescent COVID-19.

This chain uses TRBV5-6 with TRBJ2-3; TRBD2 agrees at 8 bases. The CDR3 contains 14 residues. The J segment lost 2 bases and the V segment lost 4 bases, leaving 3 bases of the junction unmatched. Germline values: CDR1 SGHDT, CDR2 YYEEEE. The CDR3 DNA is TGTGCCAGCAGCCAGGGACTAGACACAGATACGCAGTATTTT. This translates into CASSQGLDTDTQYF.

The V call is TRBV18, the J call TRBJ1-4, with a weak D call TRBD1 (6 bases). Germline lookup yields CDR1 KGHSH and CDR2 LQKENI. V dropped 3 bases and J dropped 7 bases, with 12 bases sitting between them. This CDR3 comprises 14 residues. The CDR3: CASSPTGSGEKLFF. DNA for the CDR3: TGTGCCAGCTCACCCACAGGGTCGGGTGAAAAACTGTTTTTT.

This clone was found a few times. V usage is TRBV5-1 and J usage is TRBJ2-1, with 12 bases lining up with TRBD2. The V gene's germline CDR1 is SGHRS and CDR2 YFSETQ. This CDR3 spans 20 amino acids. V lost 0 bases to trimming and J lost 3 bases; unmatched junction nucleotides: 13. Here the CDR3 DNA reads TGCGCCAGCAGCTTGGCTAAGGTGTCTAGCGGGGGGGCCTTCTACAATGAGCAGTTCTTC. Its protein product is CASSLAKVSSGGAFYNEQFF.

The chain uses TRBV27 and TRBJ2-7; D may be TRBD1 (6 bases). The CDR3 has 15 residues. V shed 4 bases and J shed 5 bases, with 18 bases lying between them. Germline CDR1 MNHEY, CDR2 SMNVEV (reference sequence). CDR3 loop: CASSSISGARHEQYF. The CDR3, as DNA: TGTGCCAGCAGTTCGATATCAGGGGCTCGCCACGAGCAGTACTTC.

This clone was detected a few times. Other DNA variants within this sample encode the same CDR3. This sequence joins TRBV9 and TRBJ1-2, with D possibly TRBD1 on 6 matching bases. V dropped 0 bases and J dropped 3 bases, with 9 bases sitting between them. The V gene's germline CDR1 is SGDLS and CDR2 YYNGEE. The CDR3 spans 14 residues. Here the CDR3 DNA reads TGTGCCAGCAGCGTAGATGCAGGGGACTATGGCTACACCTTC. This gives the protein CASSVDAGDYGYTF.

The V and J genes are TRBV7-9 and TRBJ2-3, with TRBD1 as a possible D gene (6 bases). V was pared by 1 base and J by 10 bases, with 12 bases between. Germline V gene data show CDR1 as SEHNR and CDR2 as FQNEAQ (reference sequence). There are 13 residues in the CDR3. CDR3 nucleotides: TGTGCCAGCAGCTTAGATGGGCCAGGGGCGCAGTATTTT. This gives the protein CASSLDGPGAQYF.

In its sample, this clone was seen once. This chain uses TRBV5-1 with TRBJ1-2; weak D call: TRBD1 (5 bases). Trimming cost V 4 bases and J 6 bases, with 10 bases left between them. The CDR3 contains 12 residues. Germline CDR1 reads SGHRS; CDR2 reads YFSETQ. The CDR3 DNA reads TGCGCCAGCAGCCCCGACAGAGATGGCTACACCTTC. It translates to CASSPDRDGYTF.

This sequence joins TRBV6-2 or TRBV6-3 and TRBJ1-5; D call uncertain. V dropped 5 bases and J dropped 6 bases, with 8 bases sitting between them. This CDR3 is built from 12 residues. Germline-derived CDR1 and CDR2 are MNHEY and SVGEGT. DNA of the CDR3: TGTGCCAGCAGTCCGCGCGGTCAGCCCCAGCATTTT. Protein sequence: CASSPRGQPQHF.

This clone has more than one count but fewer than ten. The rearrangement links TRBV5-1 to TRBJ1-1; 11 bases match TRBD1. Germline V gives CDR1 SGHRS, CDR2 YFSETQ. V was clipped by 3 bases and J by 6 bases; unmatched bases: 7. This CDR3 is 15 amino acids long. This CDR3 reads CASSSPGQGVPEAFF. CDR3 in DNA: TGCGCCAGCAGCTCACCGGGACAGGGGGTCCCTGAAGCTTTCTTT.

The chain is built from TRBV18 and TRBJ2-5, with 9 nucleotides matching TRBD2. Trimming removed 5 bases from V and 2 bases from J; junction bases left unmatched: 6. The germline gives CDR1 KGHSH, CDR2 LQKENI. This CDR3 is 15 amino acids long. The CDR3 nucleotides read TGTGCCAGCTCAGTTAGCGGGGGCGAACAAGAGACCCAGTACTTC. Amino acid sequence: CASSVSGGEQETQYF.

The chain carries TRBV7-2 and TRBJ1-6, with 7 bases matching TRBD1. The CDR3 consists of 15 residues. Per germline, CDR1 SGHTA and CDR2 FQGNSA. With 5 bases clipped from V and 6 bases from J, the junction kept 7 bases outside the gene matches. CDR3 sequence (DNA): TGTGCCAGCAGCGAGACAGGGACGAGTAATTCACCCCTCCACTTT. Translating gives CASSETGTSNSPLHF.

This clone was seen a few times. CDR3 sequence: CSVSLGRGEKLFF. The CDR3 bases are TGCAGCGTAAGTTTAGGGAGAGGCGAAAAACTGTTTTTT. The rearrangement links TRBV29-1 to TRBJ1-4; D is uncertain. V was cut by 6 bases and J by 8 bases, with 16 bases left in between. CDR3 length: 13 amino acids. Germline CDR1 and CDR2: SQVTM and ANQGSEA.

This clone was seen a single time. The chain carries TRBV30 and TRBJ1-1; TRBD1 matches 10 bases. Germline loops: CDR1 GTSNPN, CDR2 SVGIG (reference sequence). This CDR3 is 13 amino acids long. Unmatched junction bases numbered 7, after V lost 4 bases and J lost 8 bases. CDR3: CAWTYGTGEEAFF. CDR3 nucleotide sequence: TGTGCCTGGACCTACGGGACAGGGGAAGAAGCTTTCTTT.

The chain has TRBV5-1 and TRBJ1-1, with D tentatively TRBD1 (5 bases). This CDR3 comprises 13 residues. From germline, CDR1 is SGHRS and CDR2 YFSETQ. Trimming stripped 0 bases from V and 9 bases from J, with 12 bases between. CDR3 in DNA: TGCGCCAGCAGCTTGGACGGGGGTGTAAAAGCTTTCTTT. This translates into CASSLDGGVKAFF.

The chain joins TRBV4-1 to TRBJ2-7; no firm D call. The germline V gene encodes CDR1 MGHRA and CDR2 YSYEKL. This CDR3 has 15 amino acids. Trimming cost V 5 bases and J 0 bases, with 14 bases left between them. This chain's CDR3 is CASSLSQSSSYEQYF. DNA for the CDR3: TGCGCCAGCAGCTTGTCACAATCAAGCTCCTACGAGCAGTACTTC.

The chain employs TRBV5-1 and TRBJ2-7; 8 bases map to TRBD1. The CDR3 consists of 13 residues. V lost 4 bases and J lost 7; bases outside the gene matches: 7. Germline values: CDR1 SGHRS, CDR2 YFSETQ. The CDR3 nucleotides read TGCGCCAGCAGCACCGGACAGGGAGGTGAGCAGTACTTC. Residues: CASSTGQGGEQYF.

The V call is TRBV6-2 or TRBV6-3, the J call TRBJ2-2; a possible D gene is TRBD2 (6 bases). The CDR3 is 16 residues long. Trimming shortened V by 2 bases and J by 0 bases, and 10 bases separated the two germline ends. Germline CDR1 and CDR2: MNHEY and SVGEGT. Here the CDR3 reads CASSYRGLPNTGELFF. CDR3 DNA: TGTGCCAGCAGTTACCGGGGACTTCCGAACACCGGGGAGCTGTTTTTT.

This clone was counted between two and nine times. The sample has other DNA sequences that encode this CDR3 too. This rearrangement joins TRBV6-5 to TRBJ2-5, with 11 bases identical to TRBD2. Germline V gene sequence: CDR1 MNHEY, CDR2 SVGAGI. Germline trimming cut 2 bases from V and 1 base from J; bases unmatched to any gene: 3. The CDR3 loop spans 16 amino acids. The CDR3 region is CASSYGTSGLQETQYF. In DNA, the CDR3 is TGTGCCAGCAGTTACGGGACTAGCGGACTCCAAGAGACCCAGTACTTC.

The CDR3 DNA follows: TGTGCCAGCAACCCAGGGGTCGCAAACATTCAGTACTTC. This translates into CASNPGVANIQYF. The chain joins TRBV2 to TRBJ2-4; D is possibly TRBD1 (6 bases). Trimming cost V 7 bases and J 6 bases, with 13 bases left between them. CDR3 length: 13 residues. Germline V gene data show CDR1 as SNHLY and CDR2 as FYNNEI.

This clone has a handful of counts. The V gene is TRBV9, the J gene TRBJ2-1; D perhaps matches TRBD1 (5 bases). The V and J ends lost 3 bases and 4 bases respectively, with 5 bases between them. Germline assignment: CDR1 SGDLS and CDR2 YYNGEE. The CDR3 sequence is 12 residues long. In DNA form, the CDR3 reads TGTGCCAGCAGCGAGGGGTACAATGAGCAGTTCTTC. Encoded protein: CASSEGYNEQFF.

This clone came up a few times. This chain uses TRBV3-1 (or the pseudogene TRBV3-2) with TRBJ2-7; the match to TRBD1 covers 8 bases. Germline CDR1 is LGHDT and CDR2 is YNNKEL (reference sequence). Germline trimming cut 2 bases from V and 5 bases from J; bases unmatched to any gene: 11. This CDR3 is 16 amino acids long. This CDR3 reads CASSQPTTDRANEQYF. The CDR3 bases are TGTGCCAGCAGCCAACCAACCACGGACAGGGCCAACGAGCAGTACTTC.

The V call is TRBV7-9, the J call TRBJ2-5, with 8 bases lining up with TRBD1. Per the germline V gene, CDR1 is SEHNR and CDR2 is FQNEAQ (reference sequence). J lost 3 bases, V lost 5 bases, and 5 bases had no gene match. There are 14 residues in the CDR3. The CDR3 nucleotides are TGTGCCAGCAGCGCAACAGGGGGAGAAGAGACCCAGTACTTC. This codes for CASSATGGEETQYF.

Written as DNA, the CDR3 is TGTGCCAGCAGCCCCAGACAGGGGATCAGCTACAATGAGCAGTTCTTC. Its protein product is CASSPRQGISYNEQFF. The rearrangement links TRBV11-2 to TRBJ2-1, with 8 bases that match TRBD1. The junction had 9 bases not matched to a gene; V was cut back by 5 bases and J by 3 bases. The CDR3 totals 16 residues. CDR1 and CDR2 from the germline V gene are SGHAT and FQNNGV.

This chain links TRBV7-2 with TRBJ1-4; no clear D gene. The CDR3 spans 16 residues. Germline V CDR1 and CDR2: SGHTA, FQGNSA. Trimming pared 2 bases from V and 4 bases from J, leaving 14 bases between. CDR3 in amino acids: CASSLIFRRGNEKLFF. In DNA, the CDR3 is TGTGCCAGCAGCTTAATATTTCGCCGGGGTAATGAAAAACTGTTTTTT.

The genes are TRBV19 and TRBJ2-7; TRBD1 agrees at 9 bases. V was clipped by 8 bases and J by 4 bases; unmatched bases: 9. This CDR3 has 14 residues. Per germline, CDR1 LNHDA and CDR2 SQIVND (reference sequence). The CDR3 here is CASAVQGARYEQYF. The CDR3, as DNA: TGTGCCAGTGCCGTACAGGGGGCGCGTTACGAGCAGTACTTC.

V and J are TRBV28 and TRBJ2-1, with TRBD2 matching 7 bases. J gave up 2 bases and V 5 bases, and 9 bases lay outside the gene matches. The CDR3 has 16 residues. Germline lookup yields CDR1 MDHEN and CDR2 SYDVKM. The chain's CDR3 is CASSLLGEGTYNEQFF. The CDR3, as DNA: TGTGCCAGCAGTCTGCTCGGGGAGGGGACCTACAATGAGCAGTTCTTC. The variable domain in full, with the rest retrieved from reference TRBV28 and TRBJ2-1, is DVKVTQSSRYLVKRTGEKVFLECVQDMDHENMFWYRQDPGLGLRLIYFSYDVKMKEKGDIPEGYSVSREKKERFSLILESASTNQTSMYLCASSLLGEGTYNEQFFGPGTRLTVL.

This clone has just one count. The CDR3 DNA follows: TGTGCCAGCAGCTTTGGGGGGGCTGGAAACACCATATATTTT. This gives the protein CASSFGGAGNTIYF. The chain recombines TRBV7-6 with TRBJ1-3; weak D call: TRBD1 (5 bases). The V gene lost 3 bases and the J gene lost 2 bases, with 8 bases spanning the gap. The length of the CDR3 is 14 residues. Germline assignment: CDR1 SGHVS and CDR2 FNYEAQ.

This clone has just one count. This sample also contains other DNA sequences that code for the same CDR3. V and J are TRBV18 and TRBJ2-7; 8 bases match TRBD2. Losses at the gene ends were 3 bases for V and 2 bases for J; bases not matched to a gene: 3. This CDR3 is built from 14 residues. The germline V gene encodes CDR1 KGHSH and CDR2 LQKENI. CDR3 DNA: TGTGCCAGCTCACCGCCGGGGGGGCCCTACGAGCAGTACTTC. The encoded protein is CASSPPGGPYEQYF.

This clone has ten or more counts. The chain joins TRBV12-5 to TRBJ1-2; 8 bases agree with TRBD1. The CDR3 sequence is 15 residues long. Germline V gene sequence: CDR1 LGHNT, CDR2 FRNRAP. J was trimmed by 1 base and V by 1 base; bases with no gene match: 2. The CDR3 protein is CASGLGTGSNYGYTF. The CDR3 coding sequence is TGTGCTAGTGGTTTGGGGACAGGGAGTAACTATGGCTACACCTTC.

The V call is TRBV3-1 (or the pseudogene TRBV3-2), the J call TRBJ1-5, with 7 positions matching TRBD1. The length of the CDR3 is 13 residues. The trim removed 3 bases at V and 4 bases at J, leaving 0 bases unmatched. Germline CDR1 is LGHDT and CDR2 is YNNKEL (reference sequence). As DNA, the CDR3 is TGTGCCAGCAGCCAGGACAGGAATCAGCCCCAGCATTTT. Translated: CASSQDRNQPQHF.

The rearrangement uses TRBV7-8 and TRBJ1-4; D uncertain. The CDR3 consists of 14 residues. Trimming stripped 2 bases from V and 3 bases from J, with 7 bases between. Looked up from germline, CDR1 is SGHVS and CDR2 is FQNEAQ. The CDR3, as DNA: TGTGCCAGCAGCTTACAGTTTCCTAATGAAAAACTGTTTTTT. This gives the protein CASSLQFPNEKLFF.